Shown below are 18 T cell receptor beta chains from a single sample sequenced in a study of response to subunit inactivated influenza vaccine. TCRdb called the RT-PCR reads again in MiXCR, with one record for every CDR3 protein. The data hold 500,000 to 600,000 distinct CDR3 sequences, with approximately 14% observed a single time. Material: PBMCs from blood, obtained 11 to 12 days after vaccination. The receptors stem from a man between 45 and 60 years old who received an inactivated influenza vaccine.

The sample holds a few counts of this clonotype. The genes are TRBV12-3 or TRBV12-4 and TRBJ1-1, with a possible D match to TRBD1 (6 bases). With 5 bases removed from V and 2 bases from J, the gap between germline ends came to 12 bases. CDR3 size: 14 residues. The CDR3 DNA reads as TGTGCCAGCAGTATTCAACAGGGAAACACTGAAGCTTTCTTT. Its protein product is CASSIQQGNTEAFF.

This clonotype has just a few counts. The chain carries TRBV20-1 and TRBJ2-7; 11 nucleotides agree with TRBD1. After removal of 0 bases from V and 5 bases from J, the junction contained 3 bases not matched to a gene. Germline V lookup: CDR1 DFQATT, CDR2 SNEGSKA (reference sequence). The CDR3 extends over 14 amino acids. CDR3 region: CSARDGQGADEQYF. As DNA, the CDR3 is TGCAGTGCTAGAGACGGACAGGGGGCCGACGAGCAGTACTTC.

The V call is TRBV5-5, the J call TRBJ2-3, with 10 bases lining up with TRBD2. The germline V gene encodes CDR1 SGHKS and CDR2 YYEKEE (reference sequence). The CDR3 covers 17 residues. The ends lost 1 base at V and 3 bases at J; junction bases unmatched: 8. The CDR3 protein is CASSLTLLAGRTDTQYF. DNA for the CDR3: TGTGCCAGCAGCTTGACCCTACTAGCGGGAAGGACAGATACGCAGTATTTT.

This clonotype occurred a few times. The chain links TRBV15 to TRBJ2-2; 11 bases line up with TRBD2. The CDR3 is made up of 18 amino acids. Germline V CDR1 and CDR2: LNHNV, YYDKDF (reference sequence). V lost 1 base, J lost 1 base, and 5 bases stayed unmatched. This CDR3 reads CATSRVASGGMNTGELFF. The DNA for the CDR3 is TGTGCCACCAGCAGAGTTGCTAGCGGGGGGATGAACACCGGGGAGCTGTTTTTT.

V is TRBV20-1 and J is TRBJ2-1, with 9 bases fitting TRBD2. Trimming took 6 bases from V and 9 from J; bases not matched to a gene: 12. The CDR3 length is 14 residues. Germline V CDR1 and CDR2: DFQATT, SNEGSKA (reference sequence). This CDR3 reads CSAPSSGSFSEQFF. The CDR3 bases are TGCAGTGCACCCAGTAGCGGGAGTTTCAGTGAGCAGTTCTTC.

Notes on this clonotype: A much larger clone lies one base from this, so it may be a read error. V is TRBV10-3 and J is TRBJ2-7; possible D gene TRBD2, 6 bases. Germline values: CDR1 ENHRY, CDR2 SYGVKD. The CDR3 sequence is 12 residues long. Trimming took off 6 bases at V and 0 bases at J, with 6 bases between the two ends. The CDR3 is CAIRRDSYEQYF. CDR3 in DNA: TGTGCCATCAGGCGGGACTCCTACGAGCAGTACTTC.

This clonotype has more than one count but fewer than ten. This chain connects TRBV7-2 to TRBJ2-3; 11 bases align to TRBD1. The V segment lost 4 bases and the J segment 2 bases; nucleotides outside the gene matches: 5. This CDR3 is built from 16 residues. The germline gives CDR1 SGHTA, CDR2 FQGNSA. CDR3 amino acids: CASSSGTGGLTDTQYF. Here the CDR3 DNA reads TGTGCCAGCAGCTCCGGGACAGGGGGACTCACAGATACGCAGTATTTT.

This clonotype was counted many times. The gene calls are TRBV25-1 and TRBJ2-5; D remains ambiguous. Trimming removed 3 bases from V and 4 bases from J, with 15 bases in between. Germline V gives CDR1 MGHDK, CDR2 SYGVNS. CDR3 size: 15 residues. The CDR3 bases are TGTGCCAGCAGTGACGGGCCACCCCCAAGAGAGACCCAGTACTTC. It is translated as CASSDGPPPRETQYF.

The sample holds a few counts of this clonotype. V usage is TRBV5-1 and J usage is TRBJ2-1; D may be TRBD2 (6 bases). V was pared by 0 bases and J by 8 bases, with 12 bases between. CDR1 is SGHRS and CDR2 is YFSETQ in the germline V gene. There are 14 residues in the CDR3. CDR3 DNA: TGCGCCAGCAGCTTGGAACAGGAGGGCGATGAGCAGTTCTTC. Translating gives CASSLEQEGDEQFF.

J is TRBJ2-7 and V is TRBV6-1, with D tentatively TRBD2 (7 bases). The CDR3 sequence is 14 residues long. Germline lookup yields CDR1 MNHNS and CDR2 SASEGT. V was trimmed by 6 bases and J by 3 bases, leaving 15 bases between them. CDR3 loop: CASRGGGNVYEQYF. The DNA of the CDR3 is TGTGCCAGCAGGGGCGGGGGCAACGTCTACGAGCAGTACTTC.

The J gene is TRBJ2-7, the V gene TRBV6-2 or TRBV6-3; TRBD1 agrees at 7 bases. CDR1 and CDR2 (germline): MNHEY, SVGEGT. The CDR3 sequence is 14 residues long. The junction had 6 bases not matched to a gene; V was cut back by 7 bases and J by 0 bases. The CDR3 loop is CASKGQVGSYEQYF. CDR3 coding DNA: TGTGCCAGCAAAGGACAGGTAGGCTCCTACGAGCAGTACTTC.

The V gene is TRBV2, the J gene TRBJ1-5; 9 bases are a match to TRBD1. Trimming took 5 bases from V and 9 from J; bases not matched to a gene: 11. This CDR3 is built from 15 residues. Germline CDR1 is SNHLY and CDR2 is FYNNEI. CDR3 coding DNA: TGTGCCAGCAGTACCCGGGACAGGGAGGGCGCGCCCCAGCATTTT. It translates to CASSTRDREGAPQHF.

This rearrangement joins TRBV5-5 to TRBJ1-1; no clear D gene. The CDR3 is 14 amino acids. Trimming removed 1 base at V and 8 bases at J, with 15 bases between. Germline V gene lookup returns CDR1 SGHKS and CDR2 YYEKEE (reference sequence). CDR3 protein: CASSLLVSNEEAFF. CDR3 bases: TGTGCCAGCAGCTTGCTCGTTTCGAACGAGGAAGCTTTCTTT.

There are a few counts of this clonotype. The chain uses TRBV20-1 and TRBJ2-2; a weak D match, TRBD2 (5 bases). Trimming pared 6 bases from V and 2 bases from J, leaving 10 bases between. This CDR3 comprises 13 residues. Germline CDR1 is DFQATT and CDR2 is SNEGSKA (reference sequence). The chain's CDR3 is CSAGDSNTGELFF. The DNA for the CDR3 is TGCAGTGCGGGAGACTCCAACACCGGGGAGCTGTTTTTT.

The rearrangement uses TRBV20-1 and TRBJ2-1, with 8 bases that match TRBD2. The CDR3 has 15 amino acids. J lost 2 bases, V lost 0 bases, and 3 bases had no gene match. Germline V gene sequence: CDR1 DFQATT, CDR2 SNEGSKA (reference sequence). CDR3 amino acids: CSAREGSGAYNEQFF. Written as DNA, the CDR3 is TGCAGTGCTAGAGAAGGTAGCGGGGCCTACAATGAGCAGTTCTTC.

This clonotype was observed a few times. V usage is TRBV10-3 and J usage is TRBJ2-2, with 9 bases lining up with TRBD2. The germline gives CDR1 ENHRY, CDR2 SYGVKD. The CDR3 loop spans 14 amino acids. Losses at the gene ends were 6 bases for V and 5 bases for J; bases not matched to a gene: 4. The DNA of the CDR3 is TGTGCCATCAGAGCGGGGGGTCGTACCGGGGAGCTGTTTTTT. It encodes CAIRAGGRTGELFF.

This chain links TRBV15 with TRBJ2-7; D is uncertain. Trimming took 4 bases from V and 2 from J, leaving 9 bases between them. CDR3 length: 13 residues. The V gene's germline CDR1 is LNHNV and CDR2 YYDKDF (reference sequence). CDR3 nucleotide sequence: TGTGCCACCAGCACAATACCAACCTACGAGCAGTACTTC. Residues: CATSTIPTYEQYF. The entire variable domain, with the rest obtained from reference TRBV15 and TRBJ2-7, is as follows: DAMVIQNPRYQVTQFGKPVTLSCSQTLNHNVMYWYQQKSSQAPKLLFHYYDKDFNNEADTPDNFQSRRPNTSFCFLDIRSPGLGDTAMYLCATSTIPTYEQYFGPGTRLTVT.

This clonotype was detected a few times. CDR3 amino acids: CSASSSGRTDTQYF. The CDR3 coding sequence is TGCAGTGCTAGTTCTAGCGGGAGGACAGATACGCAGTATTTT. This chain uses TRBV20-1 with TRBJ2-3, with 11 positions matching TRBD2. CDR3 length equals 14 residues. Germline CDR1 is DFQATT and CDR2 is SNEGSKA (reference sequence). V lost 3 bases, J lost 3 bases, and 2 bases stayed unmatched.